This T cell receptor (beta chain) was profiled in a study of T cell responses to AZD1222 COVID-19 vaccine. Germline V gene sequence: CDR1 SEHNR, CDR2 FQNEAQ (reference sequence). This CDR3 has 14 amino acids. V dropped 4 bases and J dropped 1 base, with 10 bases sitting between them. Notes on the study in general: A reported finding is that nearly half of spike-specific TCRs target unmutated variant regions. Samples come after the peak T cell response, not at day 14. Spike-specific TCRs gained breadth and depth after people received two AZD1222 doses.

Points on this clone: Its antigen is unidentified.

Second doses that came at about 4 or about 12 weeks were put together. Using immunoSEQ multiplex PCR, the repertoire was profiled, and TCRdb retains in-frame clones only, with some absent. Of over 85,000 clones listed, approximately 92% are singletons. Source: peripheral blood, taken 28 days after the second AZD1222 dose. V is TRBV7-9 and J is TRBJ1-1, with D hard to call. This TCR was sampled from an adult who received the AZD1222 COVID-19 vaccine. The CDR3 DNA sequence: TGTGCCAGCAGCTCAGTTGGGAAGAACACTGAAGCTTTCTTT. It specifies CASSSVGKNTEAFF.